The rows below give T cell receptor beta chains drawn from one sample of a study of T cells of healthy individuals. TCRdb itself ran the 5' RACE reads through MiXCR, one entry per CDR3 protein. The repertoire holds 55,000 to 65,000 distinct CDR3 sequences, with 16% as singletons. The source is a human donor in good health. Each CDR3 is given with its conserved first and last residue. Each record gives: J gene, D gene, clone size, V gene, CDR3 DNA, CDR3 protein. A D gene is named only where the DNA matches it firmly. Clone sizes are given selectively: once, few, many, or a class where the clone is expanded.

TRBJ1-6,NA,NA,TRBV12-3/TRBV12-4,TGTGCCAGCACTTGGTGGGGTATGTTCAGATCACCCCTCCACTTT,CASTWWGMFRSPLHF
TRBJ2-5,NA,few,TRBV11-2,TGTGCCAGCAGCTTAGATCGGGGAGGGGGCTTCATGAAGACCCAGTACTTC,CASSLDRGGGFMKTQYF
TRBJ2-7,NA,many,TRBV5-6,TGTGCCAGCAGCCGGGACATAGCCTACGAGCAGTACTTC,CASSRDIAYEQYF
TRBJ2-1,TRBD2,few,TRBV7-3,TGTGCCAGCAGCCGCGAACTAGCGGGTAACAATGAGCAGTTCTTC,CASSRELAGNNEQFF
TRBJ1-2,NA,many,TRBV7-2,TGTGCCAGCAGCTTGGTTGAGGGGATCTATGGCTACACCTTC,CASSLVEGIYGYTF
TRBJ2-5,NA,many,TRBV9,TGTGCCAGCAGCGTAGATGGTAACCAAGAGACCCAGTACTTC,CASSVDGNQETQYF
TRBJ2-3,TRBD1,NA,TRBV5-1,TGCGCCAGCAGCAGTAGGGACAGGAGCACAGATACGCAGTATTTT,CASSSRDRSTDTQYF
TRBJ2-5,TRBD2,many,TRBV28,TGTGCCAGCAGTTTTAGCGGGAAAGCTCTACCACAAGAGACCCAGTACTTC,CASSFSGKALPQETQYF
TRBJ2-3,NA,NA,TRBV10-3,TGTGCCATCAGTGCTAGCTCAGATACGCAGTATTTT,CAISASSDTQYF
TRBJ2-1,TRBD2,NA,TRBV4-3,TGCGCCAGCAGCTTGGGACTAGCGGGCAATGAGCAGTTCTTC,CASSLGLAGNEQFF
TRBJ1-1,NA,NA,TRBV25-1,TGTGCCAGCAGTGTAAGCCCACGGGGGGCCGGGAACACTGAAGCTTTCTTT,CASSVSPRGAGNTEAFF
TRBJ1-1,TRBD1,NA,TRBV6-1,TGTGCCAGCAGTGGGCTAGGGGGCCGCACTGAAGCTTTCTTT,CASSGLGGRTEAFF
TRBJ1-3,NA,few,TRBV7-2,TGTGCCAGCAGCTTAGCGGCAGGGATCGGAGTTGGAAACACCATATATTTT,CASSLAAGIGVGNTIYF
TRBJ2-3,NA,NA,TRBV27,TGTGCCAGCAGCTACGGCAGCGCCACAGATACGCAGTATTTT,CASSYGSATDTQYF
TRBJ2-3,NA,NA,TRBV11-2,TGTGCCAGCAGCCCAGGGGGGGGTCCTGATACGCAGTATTTT,CASSPGGGPDTQYF
TRBJ1-6,NA,few,TRBV6-1,TGTGCCGGAGCCAGCTCCTATAATTCACCCCTCCACTTT,CAGASSYNSPLHF
TRBJ2-5,NA,few,TRBV6-5,TGTGCCAGCAGTTACTCCTACTGGACAGAGACCCAGTACTTC,CASSYSYWTETQYF
TRBJ2-1,TRBD1,NA,TRBV5-1,TGCGCCAGCAGCTTCGTCACAGGGGGAAACAATGAGCAGTTCTTC,CASSFVTGGNNEQFF
TRBJ1-1,NA,many,TRBV20-1,TGCAGTGCTAGGGTCAAGGTGGGAAGGTCTGAAGCTTTCTTT,CSARVKVGRSEAFF
TRBJ2-7,TRBD1,many,TRBV29-1,TGCAGCGTTCCGACAGGGGGCGCAAACTACGAGCAGTACTTC,CSVPTGGANYEQYF
TRBJ1-2,NA,many,TRBV7-2,TGTGCCAGCAGCGGCCGATATGGCTACACCTTC,CASSGRYGYTF
TRBJ2-2,NA,few,TRBV5-1,TGCGCCAGCAGCTTGGGAGAATCCGGGGAGCTGTTTTTT,CASSLGESGELFF
TRBJ2-3,NA,few,TRBV28,TGTGCCAGCAGCAACGGAGCCGGGGCAGATACGCAGTATTTT,CASSNGAGADTQYF
TRBJ1-1,NA,NA,TRBV27,TGTGCCAGCACCCGGAAGGGGAGTAACACTGAAGCTTTCTTT,CASTRKGSNTEAFF
TRBJ1-2,TRBD1,many,TRBV29-1,TGCAGCGTTGGGGAGACAGGGGGTTATGGCTACACCTTC,CSVGETGGYGYTF
TRBJ1-1,NA,many,TRBV7-6,TGTGCCAGCAGCCCCTTCGGGGGAAAGAACACTGAAGCTTTCTTT,CASSPFGGKNTEAFF
TRBJ2-7,TRBD2,many,TRBV30,TGTGCCTGGAGTGCAGGCCCTCTGCTAGCGGGCCTATCCTACGAGCAGTACTTC,CAWSAGPLLAGLSYEQYF
TRBJ1-2,NA,many,TRBV10-3,TGTGCCATCAGGCCCGGCGGGGGATCGGGTAGCTACACCTTC,CAIRPGGGSGSYTF
TRBJ1-4,TRBD1,NA,TRBV4-1,TGCGCCAGCAGCCAGAGCCCGACAGGGTATGCTGAAAAACTGTTTTTT,CASSQSPTGYAEKLFF
TRBJ2-5,NA,NA,TRBV6-1,TGTGCCAGCAGTGAATTACTAGAGACCCAGTACTTC,CASSELLETQYF
TRBJ1-5,NA,many,TRBV6-6,TGTGCCAGCAGTTCCGGGGGCGAGAGCAATCAGCCCCAGCATTTT,CASSSGGESNQPQHF